The next 9 T cell receptor beta chains were all read from a single sample in a study of spatial heterogeneity in lung cancer. General study results and limits: Intratumoral expanded alpha and beta TCR counts were found to track tumor mutation counts.

Specified time point: sample taken at primary tumor resection. TCRdb itself ran the 5' RACE reads through MiXCR, one entry per CDR3 protein. The sample holds roughly 19,000 distinct CDR3 sequences, approximately 15% seen once. Their specific antigens are unknown. The source was lung tumor tissue, collected at surgery. Receptor source: a female donor with early-stage non-small cell lung cancer.

This clonotype has a handful of counts. This chain links TRBV6-5 with TRBJ2-2; TRBD2 matches at 7 bases. Germline assignment: CDR1 MNHEY and CDR2 SVGAGI. V dropped 2 bases and J dropped 7; count of bases not matched to a gene: 13. CDR3 size: 17 residues. The DNA of the CDR3 is TGTGCCAGCAGTTACGGCGGGAGCGCTGCGGTGGGCGGGGAGCTGTTTTTT. This sequence encodes CASSYGGSAAVGGELFF.

There are a few counts of this clonotype. The chain's CDR3 is CASSLVLTDTQYF. The CDR3, as DNA: TGTGCCAGCAGCTTAGTCCTCACAGATACGCAGTATTTT. V is TRBV7-2 and J is TRBJ2-3, with D unclear. Deletions cut 1 base from V and 2 bases from J, with 4 bases between. Germline lookup yields CDR1 SGHTA and CDR2 FQGNSA. The CDR3 covers 13 residues.

CDR3 loop: CASSAYRGIPSSTDTQYF. CDR3 nucleotides: TGTGCCAGCAGCGCGTACAGGGGGATCCCCTCTAGCACAGATACGCAGTATTTT. This chain links TRBV12-3 or TRBV12-4 with TRBJ2-3; 8 nucleotides agree with TRBD1. V lost 6 bases and J lost 0; bases outside the gene matches: 14. This CDR3 has 18 amino acids.

The chain couples TRBV10-3 to TRBJ2-5; D might be TRBD2 (5 bases). The CDR3 totals 15 residues. CDR1 is ENHRY, CDR2 SYGVKD, per germline. The V end was cut by 3 bases, the J end by 2 bases, with 13 bases between. CDR3 sequence: CAISDTRTVQETQYF. The CDR3 DNA sequence: TGTGCCATCAGTGATACTAGGACGGTACAAGAGACCCAGTACTTC.

This clonotype ranks as large. The rearrangement links TRBV6-5 to TRBJ2-7; 9 nucleotides align to TRBD1. V trimming: 4 bases; J trimming: 5 bases; junction bases outside the gene matches: 6. The CDR3 is made up of 14 amino acids. Germline V gene sequence: CDR1 MNHEY, CDR2 SVGAGI. The CDR3 is CASSSGQGSHEQYF. CDR3 DNA sequence: TGTGCCAGCAGTTCAGGACAGGGGTCCCACGAGCAGTACTTC.

This clonotype was counted at least ten times. The chain links TRBV5-1 to TRBJ2-2, with D possibly matching TRBD1 (5 bases). The CDR3 totals 16 residues. V shed 0 bases and J shed 0 bases, with 9 bases lying between them. Looked up from germline, CDR1 is SGHRS and CDR2 is YFSETQ. The DNA of the CDR3 is TGCGCCAGCAGCTTGGGGACACAGACGAACACCGGGGAGCTGTTTTTT. Translation gives CASSLGTQTNTGELFF.

This clonotype was observed a few times. The chain is built from TRBV4-2 and TRBJ2-2, with 7 bases identical to TRBD2. The CDR3 consists of 17 residues. From germline, CDR1 is LGHNA and CDR2 YNFKEQ. Trimming removed 2 bases from V and 1 base from J; junction bases left unmatched: 7. In nucleotides, the CDR3 is TGTGCCAGCAGCCAACTCCCTAGCGGACAGAACACCGGGGAGCTGTTTTTT. Protein: CASSQLPSGQNTGELFF.

This clonotype was recorded at least ten times. The chain couples TRBV6-5 to TRBJ2-7; possibly TRBD2 for D (5 bases). The V gene lost 3 bases and the J gene lost 6 bases, with 21 bases spanning the gap. In germline, CDR1 is MNHEY, CDR2 SVGAGI. CDR3 length: 16 residues. The CDR3 protein is CASSYHPRAASSEQYF. CDR3 DNA: TGTGCCAGCAGTTATCATCCCCGTGCAGCTAGCTCCGAGCAGTACTTC.

The table lists this clonotype with many counts. The rearrangement links TRBV6-2 or TRBV6-3 to TRBJ2-7; 8 nucleotides match TRBD1. V shed 8 bases and J 0 bases; nucleotides not matched to a gene: 6. CDR3 length: 14 amino acids. Germline values: CDR1 MNHEY, CDR2 SVGEGT. CDR3 amino acids: CASVGTGRSYEQYF. The DNA for the CDR3 is TGTGCCAGCGTAGGGACAGGCCGCTCCTACGAGCAGTACTTC.